This T cell receptor beta chain was documented in a study of beta chain features in type 1 diabetes. Study results and caveats: Within the patient group, naive, central memory and Treg TCRB repertoires appeared more similar to each other than within healthy donors.

Expressed TCRB transcripts were sequenced because the isolated RNA had all been reverse transcribed beforehand. Deep immunoSEQ sequencing covered naive, central memory and regulatory T cell samples. Sequencing was performed with immunoSEQ multiplex PCR; in TCRdb, only in-frame clones are kept and a portion is missing. The table shows more than 150,000 clones, with approximately 8.4% occurring only once. This clone showed up just a few times. The antigen is undetermined. The TCR comes from a woman younger than 30 in good health. The material sequenced was central memory CD4+ T cells from blood.

CDR3 region: CASSGQPTSYEQYF. The CDR3 region has the DNA TGTGCCAGCAGCGGGCAGCCCACCTCCTACGAGCAGTACTTC. The gene calls are TRBV7-2 and TRBJ2-7; no reliable D call. The CDR3 sequence is 14 residues long. CDR1 and CDR2 from the germline V gene are SGHTA and FQGNSA. V lost 5 bases and J 0 bases, leaving 11 bases between the germline ends.